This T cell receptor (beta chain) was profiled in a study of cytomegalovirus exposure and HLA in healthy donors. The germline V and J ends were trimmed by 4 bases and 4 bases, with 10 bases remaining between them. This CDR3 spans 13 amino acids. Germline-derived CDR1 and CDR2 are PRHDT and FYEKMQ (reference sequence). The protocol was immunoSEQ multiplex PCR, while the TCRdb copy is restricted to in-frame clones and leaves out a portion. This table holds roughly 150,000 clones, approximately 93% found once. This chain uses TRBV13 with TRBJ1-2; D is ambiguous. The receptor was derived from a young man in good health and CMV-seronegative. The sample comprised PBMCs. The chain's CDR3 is CASSSRTVYGYTF. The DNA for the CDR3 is TGTGCCAGCAGCTCGAGGACTGTCTATGGCTACACCTTC.